The rows below give T cell receptor beta chains drawn from one sample of a study of Graves' ophthalmopathy and Graves' hyperthyroidism. TCRdb reprocessed the multiplex PCR reads via MiXCR and lists one record per CDR3 protein. The repertoire has about 480,000 distinct CDR3 sequences, around 14% of them found once; the top ten carry 8% to 10%. Specimen: blood. The receptors stem from a woman younger than 45 with Graves' ophthalmopathy. Both conserved end residues are part of each CDR3. The D gene is left open where the match is weak. Clone size is stated in some rows and not others, as once, few, many or a class when expanded.

clone size	V gene	J gene	D gene	CDR3 protein	CDR3 DNA
few	TRBV11-2	TRBJ2-2	.	CASSLVGRRLSTGELFF	TGTGCCAGCAGCTTAGTAGGTAGACGGTTAAGCACCGGGGAGCTGTTTTTT
many	TRBV20-1	TRBJ1-5	.	CSALRTVKQGQPQHF	TGCAGTGCTTTGCGGACCGTCAAGCAGGGGCAGCCCCAGCATTTT
many	TRBV20-1	TRBJ2-7	TRBD1	CSASSDRGPEQYF	TGCAGTGCTAGTTCGGACAGGGGGCCCGAGCAGTACTTC
many	TRBV6-1	TRBJ1-2	.	CASSESIQEVYGYTF	TGTGCCAGCAGTGAATCGATACAGGAGGTCTATGGCTACACCTTC
.	TRBV28	TRBJ1-5	TRBD1	CASSGRTGFNQPQHF	TGTGCCAGCAGTGGACGGACAGGGTTCAATCAGCCCCAGCATTTT
many	TRBV24-1	TRBJ1-1	.	CATSDQRGAEAFF	TGTGCCACCAGTGACCAAAGGGGGGCTGAAGCTTTCTTT
many	TRBV6-5	TRBJ2-2	TRBD1	CASSYPGGNTGELFF	TGTGCCAGCAGTTACCCAGGGGGGAACACCGGGGAGCTGTTTTTT
many	TRBV6-1	TRBJ1-2	.	CASSEGFRVGGYTF	TGTGCCAGCAGTGAAGGTTTCAGGGTTGGTGGCTACACCTTC
many	TRBV6-1	TRBJ2-7	TRBD1	CASSGRQGEIYTYEQYF	TGTGCCAGCAGTGGACGACAGGGTGAGATTTATACCTACGAGCAGTACTTC
many	TRBV28	TRBJ1-5	.	CASTPDTPVNQPQHF	TGTGCCAGCACCCCCGACACGCCGGTAAATCAGCCCCAGCATTTT
many	TRBV30	TRBJ2-5	TRBD2	CAWTGLAGETQYF	TGTGCCTGGACAGGACTAGCCGGAGAGACCCAGTACTTC
many	TRBV11-2	TRBJ2-5	TRBD1	CASTTEGDRYWETQYF	TGTGCCAGCACCACGGAGGGGGACAGGTACTGGGAGACCCAGTACTTC
many	TRBV12-3/TRBV12-4	TRBJ2-6	TRBD1	CASSAETGFRANVLTF	TGTGCCAGCAGTGCCGAGACAGGGTTTCGGGCCAACGTCCTGACTTTC
many	TRBV6-1	TRBJ1-2	TRBD1	CASSEGQGYGYTF	TGTGCCAGCAGTGAAGGACAGGGGTATGGCTACACCTTC
many	TRBV27	TRBJ1-2	.	CASSFLIAQQGGDVVYTF	TGTGCCAGCAGTTTCCTTATTGCCCAACAGGGTGGTGACGTTGTCTACACCTTC
many	TRBV6-1	TRBJ2-5	.	CASSGEWGRETQYF	TGTGCCAGCAGTGGGGAGTGGGGGAGAGAGACCCAGTACTTC
many	TRBV7-9	TRBJ1-1	TRBD1	CASSPGQGSNTEAFF	TGTGCCAGCAGCCCGGGACAGGGGTCGAACACTGAAGCTTTCTTT
.	TRBV5-1	TRBJ1-5	.	CASSETGATGPQHF	TGCGCCAGCAGTGAAACAGGCGCGACGGGGCCCCAGCATTTT
many	TRBV6-2/TRBV6-3	TRBJ1-2	.	CASGASRFGYTF	TGTGCCAGCGGGGCAAGCCGCTTCGGCTACACCTTC
many	TRBV2	TRBJ1-1	.	CASFQGEVSEAFF	TGTGCCAGCTTTCAAGGAGAGGTGTCTGAAGCTTTCTTT
many	TRBV9	TRBJ1-2	.	CASTLNYGYTF	TGTGCCAGCACCTTAAACTATGGCTACACCTTC
many	TRBV6-4	TRBJ1-2	TRBD1	CASRTLPGQGSLSGGYTF	TGTGCCAGCAGGACTCTACCGGGACAGGGATCACTCTCGGGTGGCTACACCTTC
many	TRBV6-5	TRBJ2-7	TRBD1	CASSSRRDRLAYEQYF	TGTGCCAGCAGTTCCCGCCGGGACAGGTTAGCCTACGAGCAGTACTTC
few	TRBV3-1	TRBJ2-7	.	CASSIRELGEQYF	TGTGCCAGCAGCATCAGGGAGCTCGGGGAGCAGTACTTC
many	TRBV20-1	TRBJ1-2	.	CSASPDSYGYTF	TGCAGTGCTAGCCCGGACAGCTATGGCTACACCTTC
many	TRBV19	TRBJ2-2	TRBD1	CASSTPDRGRTGELFF	TGTGCCAGTAGTACACCGGACAGGGGGCGTACCGGGGAGCTGTTTTTT
many	TRBV20-1	TRBJ2-4	.	CSAQQGASVKNIQYF	TGCAGTGCTCAACAGGGTGCTAGCGTCAAAAACATTCAGTACTTC
many	TRBV6-5	TRBJ2-2	TRBD2	CASSMASGYTGELFF	TGTGCCAGCAGTATGGCTAGCGGTTACACCGGGGAGCTGTTTTTT
many	TRBV24-1	TRBJ2-5	.	CATSDSRVERETQYF	TGTGCCACCAGTGATTCCAGGGTCGAGCGGGAGACCCAGTACTTC
many	TRBV6-5	TRBJ2-7	.	CASSAGTGVSYEQYF	TGTGCCAGCAGCGCCGGGACGGGAGTCTCCTACGAGCAGTACTTC
.	TRBV20-1	TRBJ1-1	TRBD1	CSAPPRTGYRFGPNTEAFF	TGCAGTGCCCCGCCCCGGACAGGGTATCGTTTCGGCCCGAACACTGAAGCTTTCTTT
many	TRBV24-1	TRBJ1-2	.	CATSDPSFGTDYGYTF	TGTGCCACCAGTGATCCTTCATTTGGGACGGATTATGGCTACACCTTC
many	TRBV6-5	TRBJ1-2	TRBD1	CASSYRDRGHYGYTF	TGTGCCAGCAGTTACCGGGACAGGGGGCATTATGGCTACACCTTC
many	TRBV12-3/TRBV12-4	TRBJ2-7	TRBD2	CASSLSLAGTYEQYF	TGTGCCAGCAGTTTAAGTCTAGCGGGGACCTACGAGCAGTACTTC
many	TRBV27	TRBJ1-5	.	CAREPQLSKSRNQPQHF	TGTGCCAGAGAACCACAGCTATCTAAGTCCCGCAATCAGCCCCAGCATTTT
many	TRBV7-2	TRBJ2-7	.	CASSSRHYEQYF	TGTGCCAGCAGCTCGCGCCACTACGAGCAGTACTTC
few	TRBV20-1	TRBJ2-5	TRBD1	CSARDGRGKGETQYF	TGCAGTGCTAGAGATGGCAGGGGGAAGGGGGAGACCCAGTACTTC
few	TRBV2	TRBJ1-1	TRBD1	CASSEDRRDTEAFF	TGTGCCAGCAGTGAGGACAGGCGGGACACTGAAGCTTTCTTT
many	TRBV6-2/TRBV6-3	TRBJ2-7	TRBD1	CASRSAPGQGYEQYF	TGTGCCAGCAGAAGCGCACCGGGACAGGGCTACGAGCAGTACTTC
many	TRBV15	TRBJ1-5	TRBD1	CATSGGQGFRQPQHF	TGTGCCACCAGCGGGGGACAGGGGTTTCGTCAGCCCCAGCATTTT
many	TRBV6-1	TRBJ1-5	.	CASSDYRVGNQPQHF	TGTGCCAGCAGTGATTACAGGGTAGGGAACCAGCCCCAGCATTTT
many	TRBV19	TRBJ1-1	TRBD1	CASTPLRDRDTEAFF	TGTGCCAGTACTCCGCTTCGGGACAGGGACACTGAAGCTTTCTTT